Below, 17 T cell receptor beta chains from the same sample are listed, as sequenced in a study of blood T cell repertoires in COVID-19. Using immunoSEQ multiplex PCR, the repertoire was profiled, and TCRdb retains in-frame clones only, with some absent. Of approximately 100,000 clones in the sample, 70% to 85% were seen once. The sample consisted of peripheral blood. These receptors were obtained from a man between 65 and 85 years old with acute or convalescent COVID-19.

A few counts support this clone. V usage is TRBV4-1 and J usage is TRBJ1-1; 8 bases agree with TRBD1. Germline CDR1 and CDR2: MGHRA and YSYEKL. Trimming at V came to 3 bases and at J to 0 bases, leaving 9 bases not matched to a gene. The CDR3 is made up of 17 amino acids. The CDR3 DNA follows: TGCGCCAGCAGCCACAAGGCCGGGACAGGAGTGAACACTGAAGCTTTCTTT. Translated: CASSHKAGTGVNTEAFF.

J is TRBJ2-3 and V is TRBV4-2, with 13 positions matching TRBD2. The junction had 6 bases not matched to a gene; V was cut back by 0 bases and J by 0 bases. Germline assignment: CDR1 LGHNA and CDR2 YNFKEQ. The CDR3 is made up of 19 amino acids. DNA for the CDR3: TGTGCCAGCAGCCAAGAAGTTTTGACTAGCGGGGGGAGCACAGATACGCAGTATTTT. It is translated as CASSQEVLTSGGSTDTQYF.

The CDR3 loop is CASSPQFTGELFF. Here the CDR3 DNA reads TGTGCCAGCAGTCCACAGTTTACCGGGGAGCTGTTTTTT. The chain uses TRBV6-4 and TRBJ2-2; unclear D gene. In germline, CDR1 is MRHNA, CDR2 SNTAGT. The CDR3 length is 13 residues. Trimming removed 5 bases at V and 5 bases at J, with 9 bases between.

V is TRBV18 and J is TRBJ2-7, with D perhaps matching TRBD1 (5 bases). The V end was cut by 2 bases, the J end by 3 bases, with 11 bases between. The CDR3 loop spans 14 amino acids. CDR1 is KGHSH, CDR2 LQKENI, per germline. DNA of the CDR3: TGTGCCAGCTCACCAAGGGGTAGAGACTACGAGCAGTACTTC. Protein product: CASSPRGRDYEQYF. The full variable domain, in which reference TRBV18 and TRBJ2-7 provide the parts outside the CDR3, is NAGVMQNPRHLVRRRGQEARLRCSPMKGHSHVYWYRQLPEEGLKFMVYLQKENIIDESGMPKERFSAEFPKEGPSILRIQQVVRGDSAAYFCASSPRGRDYEQYFGPGTRLTVT.

In regard to this clone: Other DNA sequences in the sample encode the same CDR3. The chain couples TRBV7-3 to TRBJ1-1, with D unclear. The CDR3 spans 13 residues. V gave up 0 bases and J gave up 4 bases, with 6 bases separating them. The germline V gene has CDR1 SGHTA and CDR2 FQGTGA. The CDR3 spells CASSLTPLTEAFF. The CDR3 bases are TGTGCCAGCAGCTTAACCCCCCTCACTGAAGCTTTCTTT.

V and J are TRBV18 and TRBJ2-1; tentative D call: TRBD2 (6 bases). Germline-derived CDR1 and CDR2 are KGHSH and LQKENI. The CDR3 is 15 residues long. The V end lost 4 bases, the J end lost 5 bases, and 15 bases lay between the germline ends. CDR3: CASSRALGTDNEQFF. The CDR3 nucleotides read TGTGCCAGCTCACGGGCCCTAGGGACTGACAATGAGCAGTTCTTC.

The CDR3 DNA follows: TGTGCCAGCTCACAGGGGGCTATCTCTGGAAACACCATATATTTT. This codes for CASSQGAISGNTIYF. The chain is built from TRBV18 and TRBJ1-3, with 7 bases that match TRBD1. Germline-derived CDR1 and CDR2 are KGHSH and LQKENI. This CDR3 is 15 amino acids long. After removal of 4 bases from V and 0 bases from J, the junction contained 3 bases not matched to a gene. Combining the CDR3 with reference TRBV18 and TRBJ1-3 gives the whole variable domain NAGVMQNPRHLVRRRGQEARLRCSPMKGHSHVYWYRQLPEEGLKFMVYLQKENIIDESGMPKERFSAEFPKEGPSILRIQQVVRGDSAAYFCASSQGAISGNTIYFGEGSWLTVV.

The chain carries TRBV3-1 (or the pseudogene TRBV3-2) and TRBJ2-2; tentative D call: TRBD1 (6 bases). The V end lost 11 bases, the J end lost 4 bases, and 8 bases lay between the germline ends. The CDR3 length is 11 residues. Germline V gives CDR1 LGHDT, CDR2 YNNKEL (reference sequence). The CDR3 coding sequence is TGTGCCTCCAGGGGCACCGGGGAGCTGTTTTTT. Translating it yields CASRGTGELFF.

The chain joins TRBV6-1 to TRBJ2-2, with a tentative D call TRBD2 (5 bases). The germline V and J ends were trimmed by 2 bases and 13 bases, with 14 bases remaining between them. The germline gives CDR1 MNHNS, CDR2 SASEGT. The CDR3 sequence is 13 residues long. The CDR3 sequence: CASSEMTRGWLFF. CDR3 DNA: TGTGCCAGCAGTGAAATGACCCGGGGATGGCTGTTTTTT.

The chain carries TRBV30 and TRBJ1-4, with a possible D match to TRBD1 (5 bases). Trimming cost V 0 bases and J 7 bases, with 9 bases left between them. CDR1 is GTSNPN, CDR2 SVGIG, per germline (reference sequence). The CDR3 has 13 residues. CDR3 nucleotide sequence: TGTGCCTGGAGTGTACGGGGGAGTGAAAAACTGTTTTTT. This codes for CAWSVRGSEKLFF.

The chain links TRBV6-1 to TRBJ1-6; no clear D. Germline CDR1 is MNHNS and CDR2 is SASEGT. The V end was cut by 1 base, the J end by 16 bases, with 8 bases between. This CDR3 comprises 11 residues. CDR3 DNA: TGTGCCAGCAGTGAAGGTCAGGCACTCCACTTT. Its translation: CASSEGQALHF.

J is TRBJ2-1 and V is TRBV10-3; 7 positions match TRBD1. Germline V CDR1 and CDR2: ENHRY, SYGVKD. J gave up 4 bases and V 3 bases, and 6 bases lay outside the gene matches. The CDR3 contains 15 residues. The DNA of the CDR3 is TGTGCCATCAGTGACGCCGGGACAGAGTACAATGAGCAGTTCTTC. Protein: CAISDAGTEYNEQFF.

The chain has TRBV7-3 and TRBJ2-7; perhaps TRBD2 as D (5 bases). CDR3 size: 14 residues. Trimming removed 1 base at V and 5 bases at J, with 12 bases between. The germline CDR1 and CDR2 sequences are SGHTA and FQGTGA. The CDR3 sequence: CASSLNGNGDEQYF. The CDR3 region has the DNA TGTGCCAGCAGCTTAAACGGGAACGGCGACGAGCAGTACTTC.

In DNA, the CDR3 is TGTGCCAGCAGCTTAGCACAGGGGGCGAACACCGGGGAGCTGTTTTTT. Its protein is CASSLAQGANTGELFF. The chain couples TRBV7-3 to TRBJ2-2; TRBD1 aligns across 8 bases. The V gene end was trimmed by 2 bases and the J gene end by 0 bases; junction bases not matched to a gene: 2. This CDR3 has 16 amino acids. From germline, CDR1 is SGHTA and CDR2 FQGTGA.

This clone occurred a few times. This chain uses TRBV10-3 with TRBJ2-1; D gene uncertain. The V gene lost 6 bases and the J gene lost 7 bases, with 13 bases spanning the gap. Germline V gene sequence: CDR1 ENHRY, CDR2 SYGVKD. CDR3 length equals 13 residues. This chain's CDR3 is CAIRSPSSNEQFF. The CDR3, as DNA: TGTGCCATCAGGAGCCCTAGTTCGAATGAGCAGTTCTTC.

This chain links TRBV12-3 or TRBV12-4 with TRBJ2-5, with D perhaps TRBD2 (5 bases). Between the trimmed V and J ends, which lost 5 bases and 5 bases, there was a span of 12 bases. CDR3 length: 13 residues. CDR3 sequence reads: CASSLGWRETQYF. DNA for the CDR3: TGTGCCAGCAGTCTCGGCTGGAGGGAGACCCAGTACTTC.

The chain's CDR3 is CASSLGTTVRDEQFF. DNA of the CDR3: TGTGCCAGCAGCTTGGGGACTACCGTAAGGGATGAGCAGTTCTTC. This rearrangement joins TRBV5-4 to TRBJ2-1; tentative D call: TRBD2 (6 bases). Trimming left V 0 bases short and J 8 bases short, with 15 bases between. Germline V gene data show CDR1 as SGHNT and CDR2 as YYREEE (reference sequence). The CDR3 loop spans 15 amino acids.